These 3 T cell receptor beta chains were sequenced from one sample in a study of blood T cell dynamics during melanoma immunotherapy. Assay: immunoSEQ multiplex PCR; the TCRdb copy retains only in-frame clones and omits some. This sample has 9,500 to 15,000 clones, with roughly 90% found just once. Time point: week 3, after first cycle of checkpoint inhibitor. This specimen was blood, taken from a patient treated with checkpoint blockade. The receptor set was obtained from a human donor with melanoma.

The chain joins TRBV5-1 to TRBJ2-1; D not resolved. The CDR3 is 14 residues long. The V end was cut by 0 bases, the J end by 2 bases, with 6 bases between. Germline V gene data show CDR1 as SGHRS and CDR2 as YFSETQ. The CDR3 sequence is CASSLGQAYNEQFF. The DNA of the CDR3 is TGCGCCAGCAGCTTGGGGCAGGCCTACAATGAGCAGTTCTTC.

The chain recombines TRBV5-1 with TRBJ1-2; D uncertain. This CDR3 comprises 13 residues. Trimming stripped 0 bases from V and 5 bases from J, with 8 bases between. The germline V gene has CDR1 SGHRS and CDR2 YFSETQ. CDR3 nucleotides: TGCGCCAGCAGCTTGGTTAGGGATTATGGCTACACCTTC. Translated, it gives CASSLVRDYGYTF.

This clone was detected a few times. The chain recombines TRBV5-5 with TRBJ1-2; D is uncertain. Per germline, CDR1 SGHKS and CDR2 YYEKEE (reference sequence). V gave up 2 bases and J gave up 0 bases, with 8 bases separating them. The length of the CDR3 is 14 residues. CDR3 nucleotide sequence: TGTGCCAGCAGCTTCCCAGGCTCTAACTATGGCTACACCTTC. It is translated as CASSFPGSNYGYTF.